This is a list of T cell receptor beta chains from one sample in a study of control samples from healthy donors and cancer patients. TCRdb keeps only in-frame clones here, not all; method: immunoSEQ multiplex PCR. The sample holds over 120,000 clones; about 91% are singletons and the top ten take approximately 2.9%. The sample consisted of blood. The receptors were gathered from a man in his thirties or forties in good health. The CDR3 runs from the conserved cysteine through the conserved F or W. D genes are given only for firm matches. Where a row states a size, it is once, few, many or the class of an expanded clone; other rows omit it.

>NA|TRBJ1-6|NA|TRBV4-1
CASSSGDNSPLHF
TGCGCCAGCAGCTCAGGGGATAATTCACCCCTCCACTTT
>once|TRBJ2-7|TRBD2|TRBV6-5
CASSRYSGGAYEQYF
TGTGCCAGCAGCCGATATAGCGGGGGGGCCTACGAGCAGTACTTC
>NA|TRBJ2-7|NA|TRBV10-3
CAMSDSSYEQYF
TGTGCCATGTCGGACAGCTCCTACGAGCAGTACTTC
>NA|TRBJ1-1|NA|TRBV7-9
CAFPSDAFF
TGTGCCTTCCCCTCTGACGCTTTCTTT
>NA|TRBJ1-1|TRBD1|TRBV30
CAWSTDRATEAFF
TGTGCCTGGAGTACGGACAGGGCGACTGAAGCTTTCTTT
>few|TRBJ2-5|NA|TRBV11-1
CASAPEADVMATQYF
TGTGCCAGCGCACCAGAAGCGGACGTCATGGCGACCCAGTACTTC
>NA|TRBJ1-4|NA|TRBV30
CAWSVSRGKLFF
TGTGCCTGGAGTGTCTCGAGGGGAAAACTGTTTTTT
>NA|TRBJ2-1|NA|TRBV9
CASSVDSVTYNEQFF
TGTGCCAGCAGCGTAGACAGCGTAACCTACAATGAGCAGTTCTTC
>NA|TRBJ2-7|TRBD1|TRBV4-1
CASSPWTGDYEQYF
TGCGCCAGCAGCCCGTGGACAGGAGACTACGAGCAGTACTTC
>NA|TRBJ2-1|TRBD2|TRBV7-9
CASSRGPSGAYNEQFF
TGTGCCAGCAGCCGAGGGCCTAGCGGAGCCTACAATGAGCAGTTCTTC
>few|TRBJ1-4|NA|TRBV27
CASSSPGAANEKLFF
TGTGCCAGCAGTTCGCCAGGGGCAGCTAATGAAAAACTGTTTTTT
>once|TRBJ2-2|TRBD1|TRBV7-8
CASSLAKRTGALTGELFF
TGTGCCAGCAGCTTAGCGAAGCGGACAGGGGCCCTCACCGGGGAGCTGTTTTTT
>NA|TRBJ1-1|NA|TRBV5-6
CASSLTQGSPWTEAFF
TGTGCCAGCAGCTTGACCCAGGGATCCCCATGGACTGAAGCTTTCTTT
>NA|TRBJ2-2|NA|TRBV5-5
CASSLDRADTGELFF
TGTGCCAGCAGCTTGGACAGGGCTGACACCGGGGAGCTGTTTTTT
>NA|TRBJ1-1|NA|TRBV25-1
CASSDDSGGAGSDTEAFF
TGTGCCAGCAGTGATGATTCGGGCGGCGCCGGCTCAGACACTGAAGCTTTCTTT
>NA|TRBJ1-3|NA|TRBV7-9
CASSLGPVSGNTIYF
TGTGCCAGCAGCTTAGGACCGGTCTCTGGAAACACCATATATTTT
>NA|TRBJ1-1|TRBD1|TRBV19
CASSIGDREAFF
TGTGCCAGTAGTATTGGGGACAGGGAAGCTTTCTTT
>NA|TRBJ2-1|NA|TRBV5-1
CASSLGYSLDEQFF
TGCGCCAGCAGCTTGGGATACTCTTTGGATGAGCAGTTCTTC
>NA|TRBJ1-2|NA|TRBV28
CASSLGSGYTF
TGTGCCAGCAGTTTAGGTTCGGGCTACACCTTC
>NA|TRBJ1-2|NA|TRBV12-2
CASRLSAGQGSNYGYTF
TGTGCAAGTCGCTTAAGCGCCGGACAGGGGTCTAACTATGGCTACACCTTC
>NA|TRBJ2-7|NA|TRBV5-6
CASSSTSINEQYF
TGTGCCAGCAGCTCGACTAGTATCAACGAGCAGTACTTC
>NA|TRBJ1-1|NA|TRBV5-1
CASSLEANSEAFF
TGCGCCAGCAGCTTGGAGGCTAACTCTGAAGCTTTCTTT
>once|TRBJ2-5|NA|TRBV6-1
CASRGTARYQETQYF
TGTGCCAGCAGGGGGACCGCCAGGTACCAAGAGACCCAGTACTTC
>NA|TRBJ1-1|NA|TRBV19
CATLHPTWATEAFF
TGTGCCACCTTACACCCCACTTGGGCCACTGAAGCTTTCTTT
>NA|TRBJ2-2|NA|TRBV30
CAWRRRGPYTGELFF
TGTGCCTGGAGACGGCGGGGGCCCTACACCGGGGAGCTGTTTTTT
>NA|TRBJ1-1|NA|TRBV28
CASWGFRPTEAFF
TGTGCCAGCTGGGGCTTCAGGCCAACTGAAGCTTTCTTT
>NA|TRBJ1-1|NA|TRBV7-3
CASSLTANTEAFF
TGTGCCAGCAGCTTAACCGCGAACACTGAAGCTTTCTTT